This TCR beta chain is drawn from a study of OX40 agonist ivuxolimab in advanced cancers. About the study: Enrolled patients in dose escalation had cancers that were hepatocellular carcinoma, melanoma, renal cell or head and neck cancer. Allowance was made for prior anti-PD-1, anti-PD-L1 or anti-CTLA-4 therapy, and about 40% had some. The study reported partial responses in three patients: one hepatocellular carcinoma, two cutaneous melanoma.

Clones were sequenced by immunoSEQ multiplex PCR, and TCRdb holds only the in-frame ones, with some missing. The sample includes around 76,000 clones, 85% of them seen just once. V was shortened by 2 bases and J by 7 bases, with 18 bases between the two germline ends. Germline V gene lookup returns CDR1 SGHRS and CDR2 YFSETQ. There are 15 residues in the CDR3. The clonotype comes from an adult with an advanced solid tumor such as melanoma, head and neck, liver or kidney cancer. The sequencing used CD4+ or CD8+ T cells sorted from blood, collected in a trial of the OX40 agonist ivuxolimab. The chain links TRBV5-1 to TRBJ1-2; D perhaps matches TRBD1 (6 bases). The CDR3: CASSLTGTPLGGYTF. CDR3 coding DNA: TGCGCCAGCAGCTTAACAGGGACCCCACTGGGTGGCTACACCTTC.